These 25 T cell receptor beta chains were all obtained from the same sample, sequenced in a study of blood T cell repertoires in COVID-19. TCRdb keeps only in-frame clones here, not all; method: immunoSEQ multiplex PCR. The profile shows roughly 300,000 clones, 70% to 90% of them singletons. The specimen sequenced was peripheral blood. The receptors originated from a woman in her forties or fifties who had recovered from COVID-19.

J is TRBJ2-5 and V is TRBV5-1, with 10 bases identical to TRBD1. After removal of 0 bases from V and 5 bases from J, the junction contained 7 bases not matched to a gene. Germline CDR1 SGHRS, CDR2 YFSETQ. The CDR3 sequence is 16 residues long. The CDR3 DNA sequence: TGCGCCAGCAGCTTGGAAGCGGGACAGGGGTTGGAGACCCAGTACTTC. Translation gives CASSLEAGQGLETQYF.

J is TRBJ2-7 and V is TRBV11-2, with 8 bases fitting TRBD1. J gave up 1 base and V 3 bases, and 2 bases lay outside the gene matches. This CDR3 has 14 residues. Germline V lookup: CDR1 SGHAT, CDR2 FQNNGV. Here the CDR3 reads CASSFTGGSYEQYF. The CDR3, as DNA: TGTGCCAGCAGCTTCACAGGGGGATCCTACGAGCAGTACTTC.

CDR3 sequence: CASSPNTGYGTQYF. The CDR3 nucleotides are TGTGCCAGCAGCCCCAATACAGGGTACGGCACGCAGTATTTT. This chain uses TRBV9 with TRBJ2-3; maybe TRBD1 (6 bases). Trimming left V 4 bases short and J 9 bases short, with 18 bases between. CDR1 is SGDLS, CDR2 YYNGEE, per germline. The CDR3 has 14 residues.

The V call is TRBV7-9, the J call TRBJ1-6, with a tentative D call TRBD1 (6 bases). With 5 bases removed from V and 5 bases from J, the gap between germline ends came to 16 bases. This CDR3 has 16 residues. Germline-derived CDR1 and CDR2 are SEHNR and FQNEAQ (reference sequence). Written as DNA, the CDR3 is TGTGCCAGCAGCGAACAGGGATTATCCAATAATTCACCCCTCCACTTT. Its translation is CASSEQGLSNNSPLHF. Combining the CDR3 with reference TRBV7-9 and TRBJ1-6 gives the whole variable domain DTGVSQNPRHKITKRGQNVTFRCDPISEHNRLYWYRQTLGQGPEFLTYFQNEAQLEKSRLLSDRFSAERPKGSFSTLEIQRTEQGDSAMYLCASSEQGLSNNSPLHFGNGTRLTVT.

The chain employs TRBV2 and TRBJ1-3; weak D call: TRBD1 (5 bases). This CDR3 region has 13 residues. V dropped 8 bases and J dropped 4 bases, with 12 bases sitting between them. Germline lookup yields CDR1 SNHLY and CDR2 FYNNEI. CDR3 sequence (DNA): TGTGCCAGCGACGGAGGGGTCGGAAACACCATATATTTT. This encodes CASDGGVGNTIYF.

J is TRBJ1-6 and V is TRBV15; TRBD1 might be the D (5 bases). CDR1 is LNHNV and CDR2 is YYDKDF in the germline V gene (reference sequence). The length of the CDR3 is 15 residues. Trimming removed 0 bases at V and 5 bases at J, with 8 bases between. In nucleotides, the CDR3 is TGTGCCACCAGCAGAGATAAGGGGAATAATTCACCCCTCCACTTT. The encoded protein is CATSRDKGNNSPLHF.

The rearrangement uses TRBV10-3 and TRBJ2-1, with 16 nucleotides matching TRBD2. Per germline, CDR1 ENHRY and CDR2 SYGVKD. This CDR3 comprises 18 residues. V shed 5 bases, J shed 13 bases, and the junction held 17 bases outside the gene matches. Here the CDR3 DNA reads TGTGCCATCAGTTCCCCAGTAGGGACTAGCGGGAGGGCCCCCCCACAGTTCTTC. It yields the protein CAISSPVGTSGRAPPQFF.

V usage is TRBV6-5 and J usage is TRBJ2-2; weak D call: TRBD2 (6 bases). Trimming removed 5 bases from V and 3 bases from J, with 13 bases in between. The CDR3 is 15 amino acids. In germline, CDR1 is MNHEY, CDR2 SVGAGI. The CDR3 nucleotides read TGTGCCAGCAGTACAAATCCGGGAGACACCGGGGAGCTGTTTTTT. This sequence encodes CASSTNPGDTGELFF.

The V and J genes are TRBV7-6 and TRBJ2-1, with D possibly being TRBD2 (6 bases). The length of the CDR3 is 15 residues. The germline CDR1 and CDR2 sequences are SGHVS and FNYEAQ. Deletions cut 3 bases from V and 7 bases from J, with 16 bases between. The DNA for the CDR3 is TGTGCCAGCAGCTTGCAAGGGAGGATAGGGAATGAGCAGTTCTTC. This gives the protein CASSLQGRIGNEQFF.

The rearrangement links TRBV19 to TRBJ2-7; perhaps TRBD1 as D (6 bases). The CDR3 is made up of 15 amino acids. Per the germline V gene, CDR1 is LNHDA and CDR2 is SQIVND (reference sequence). Trimming stripped 6 bases from V and 0 bases from J, with 15 bases between. The CDR3 DNA reads TGTGCCAGTAGCCTAAGGGGGTCCAGCTCCTACGAGCAGTACTTC. Protein sequence: CASSLRGSSSYEQYF.

Only a few counts were recorded for this clone. The genes are TRBV6-4 and TRBJ2-4, with D possibly being TRBD2 (6 bases). The CDR3 covers 20 residues. Germline CDR1 reads MRHNA; CDR2 reads SNTAGT. Here the CDR3 reads CVTRPAWGLSGGRSKNIQYF. The CDR3 nucleotides read TGTGTCACTAGACCAGCTTGGGGACTCTCAGGAGGGCGCAGCAAAAACATTCAGTACTTC.

The rearrangement joins TRBV27 to TRBJ1-5; TRBD1 agrees at 8 bases. Germline lookup yields CDR1 MNHEY and CDR2 SMNVEV (reference sequence). V trimming: 2 bases; J trimming: 6 bases; junction bases outside the gene matches: 3. CDR3 size: 14 residues. The CDR3 DNA is TGTGCCAGCAGTTTACAGGGGGCTGGTCAGCCCCAGCATTTT. It specifies CASSLQGAGQPQHF.

J is TRBJ1-6 and V is TRBV18; D is ambiguous. V was shortened by 4 bases and J by 7 bases, with 8 bases between the two germline ends. The CDR3 has 13 residues. Germline V gives CDR1 KGHSH, CDR2 LQKENI. Here the CDR3 DNA reads TGTGCCAGCTCACAGGAGAAAAATTCACCCCTCCACTTT. It encodes CASSQEKNSPLHF. The complete variable domain, with remaining parts taken from reference TRBV18 and TRBJ1-6, reads NAGVMQNPRHLVRRRGQEARLRCSPMKGHSHVYWYRQLPEEGLKFMVYLQKENIIDESGMPKERFSAEFPKEGPSILRIQQVVRGDSAAYFCASSQEKNSPLHFGNGTRLTVT.

V is TRBV6-5 and J is TRBJ1-6; D gene uncertain. Germline V lookup: CDR1 MNHEY, CDR2 SVGAGI. This CDR3 spans 13 amino acids. Trimming removed 2 bases from V and 9 bases from J, with 8 bases in between. CDR3 residues: CASSYKRSSPLHF. The CDR3 coding sequence is TGTGCCAGCAGTTACAAGAGGAGTTCACCCCTCCACTTT.

This chain connects TRBV11-2 to TRBJ1-1; 10 nucleotides line up with TRBD1. Germline V gene data show CDR1 as SGHAT and CDR2 as FQNNGV. V shed 5 bases, J shed 11 bases, and the junction held 8 bases outside the gene matches. The CDR3 sequence is 13 residues long. CDR3: CASSAGQGIFAFF. The CDR3 DNA reads as TGTGCCAGCAGCGCGGGACAGGGGATCTTTGCTTTCTTT.

This chain joins TRBV18 and TRBJ2-1; 14 nucleotides line up with TRBD2. Per germline, CDR1 KGHSH and CDR2 LQKENI. V shed 2 bases and J 4 bases; nucleotides not matched to a gene: 4. This CDR3 contains 17 residues. The chain's CDR3 is CASSPMTSGREYNEQFF. The DNA for the CDR3 is TGTGCCAGCTCACCAATGACTAGCGGGAGGGAATACAATGAGCAGTTCTTC.

The CDR3 DNA reads as TGTGCCAGCAGCCCCTATAAGGCGGGAGGAGTCGATGAGCAGTTCTTC. It is translated as CASSPYKAGGVDEQFF. The V call is TRBV7-3, the J call TRBJ2-1, with 8 bases that match TRBD2. V was pared by 5 bases and J by 8 bases, with 14 bases of the junction left unmatched. The CDR3 extends over 16 amino acids. Germline-derived CDR1 and CDR2 are SGHTA and FQGTGA.

V and J are TRBV7-2 and TRBJ1-2; 9 nucleotides match TRBD1. Germline lookup yields CDR1 SGHTA and CDR2 FQGNSA. The CDR3 extends over 15 amino acids. V was clipped by 4 bases and J by 4 bases; unmatched bases: 7. CDR3 residues: CASSYGQGTSYGYTF. The CDR3 nucleotides are TGTGCCAGCAGCTATGGACAGGGGACTTCCTATGGCTACACCTTC. Looking up the rest from reference TRBV7-2 and TRBJ1-2 gives the full variable domain: GAGVSQSPSNKVTEKGKDVELRCDPISGHTALYWYRQSLGQGLEFLIYFQGNSAPDKSGLPSDRFSAERTGGSVSTLTIQRTQQEDSAVYLCASSYGQGTSYGYTFGSGTRLTVV.

The chain joins TRBV5-1 to TRBJ2-5, with TRBD2 matching 11 bases. CDR1 SGHRS and CDR2 YFSETQ come from the germline V gene. The CDR3 extends over 17 amino acids. Trimming took 2 bases from V and 1 from J; bases not matched to a gene: 7. The CDR3, as DNA: TGCGCCAGCAGCTTTCCGCCCGGGACTAGCGGCCAAGAGACCCAGTACTTC. Translating gives CASSFPPGTSGQETQYF.

This clone was found once. The gene calls are TRBV9 and TRBJ1-2; D not certain. Germline CDR1 is SGDLS and CDR2 is YYNGEE. Trimming removed 3 bases from V and 0 bases from J, with 9 bases in between. This CDR3 spans 14 amino acids. The CDR3 protein is CASSAQQANYGYTF. The CDR3, as DNA: TGTGCCAGCAGCGCTCAACAAGCTAACTATGGCTACACCTTC.

The J gene is TRBJ1-3, the V gene TRBV5-6; D gene unclear. V dropped 1 base and J dropped 0 bases, with 14 bases sitting between them. This CDR3 contains 17 residues. The germline gives CDR1 SGHDT, CDR2 YYEEEE. The DNA for the CDR3 is TGTGCCAGCAGCTTGATCCCCTTGGGAGGCTCTGGAAACACCATATATTTT. Amino acids: CASSLIPLGGSGNTIYF.

The V and J genes are TRBV5-6 and TRBJ1-5; weak D call: TRBD1 (6 bases). Germline CDR1 and CDR2: SGHDT and YYEEEE. Trimming removed 4 bases at V and 0 bases at J, with 11 bases between. This CDR3 spans 15 amino acids. CDR3 nucleotide sequence: TGTGCCAGCAGCCTAGGACAGTATAGCAATCAGCCCCAGCATTTT. It is translated as CASSLGQYSNQPQHF.

The chain links TRBV27 to TRBJ1-5; 7 bases align to TRBD1. CDR3 length: 13 residues. Germline V gene sequence: CDR1 MNHEY, CDR2 SMNVEV (reference sequence). Losses at the gene ends were 3 bases for V and 9 bases for J; bases not matched to a gene: 5. The CDR3 reads CASSLAGGWPQHF. The CDR3 bases are TGTGCCAGCAGTTTGGCAGGGGGTTGGCCCCAGCATTTT.

The chain combines TRBV7-2 with TRBJ1-4; the D gene is possibly TRBD1 (6 bases). Per the germline V gene, CDR1 is SGHTA and CDR2 is FQGNSA. V was trimmed by 6 bases and J by 4 bases, leaving 18 bases between them. This CDR3 has 16 amino acids. The CDR3 reads CASRTSSGAGNEKLFF. Written as DNA, the CDR3 is TGTGCCAGCAGGACAAGCTCAGGGGCTGGTAATGAAAAACTGTTTTTT.

The chain combines TRBV19 with TRBJ2-5; D might be TRBD2 (7 bases). This CDR3 has 15 residues. Deletions cut 6 bases from V and 2 bases from J, with 16 bases between. CDR1 LNHDA and CDR2 SQIVND come from the germline V gene (reference sequence). CDR3 residues: CASRGGASGQETQYF. The DNA for the CDR3 is TGTGCCAGTAGGGGGGGGGCTAGCGGACAAGAGACCCAGTACTTC. Combining the CDR3 with reference TRBV19 and TRBJ2-5 gives the whole variable domain DGGITQSPKYLFRKEGQNVTLSCEQNLNHDAMYWYRQDPGQGLRLIYYSQIVNDFQKGDIAEGYSVSREKKESFPLTVTSAQKNPTAFYLCASRGGASGQETQYFGPGTRLLVL.